Described below is a single T cell receptor (beta chain) sequence and its context. The antigen remains undetermined. RNA transcripts were the template, and TCR beta CDR3 regions were amplified from them. HTBI primers were used in a first-round RT-PCR, which preceded a second-round multiplex PCR. MiXCR, applied by TCRdb to the multiplex PCR reads, yields one record per CDR3 protein. Here the sample spans some 400,000 distinct CDR3 sequences, about 16% being singletons. This specimen belongs to a study of Graves' ophthalmopathy and Graves' hyperthyroidism. Notes on the study in general: Blood contained most expanded thyroid clonotypes exceeding 0.001 frequency.

The ends were cut back, 3 bases at V and 6 bases at J, with 14 bases in the middle. This CDR3 contains 14 residues. Germline V gene lookup returns CDR1 DFQATT and CDR2 SNEGSKA (reference sequence). Diagnostic conclusions were grounded in clinical symptoms, serum thyroxine, TRAb, thyroid ultrasound and orbital computed tomography. Sequencing was carried out using peripheral blood. This receptor was identified in a woman aged 18-29 years with Graves' ophthalmopathy. The chain joins TRBV20-1 to TRBJ2-2; D gene unclear. The CDR3 DNA reads TGCAGTGCTAGGACCCCTAGAGACCCCGGGGAGCTGTTTTTT. It yields the protein CSARTPRDPGELFF.